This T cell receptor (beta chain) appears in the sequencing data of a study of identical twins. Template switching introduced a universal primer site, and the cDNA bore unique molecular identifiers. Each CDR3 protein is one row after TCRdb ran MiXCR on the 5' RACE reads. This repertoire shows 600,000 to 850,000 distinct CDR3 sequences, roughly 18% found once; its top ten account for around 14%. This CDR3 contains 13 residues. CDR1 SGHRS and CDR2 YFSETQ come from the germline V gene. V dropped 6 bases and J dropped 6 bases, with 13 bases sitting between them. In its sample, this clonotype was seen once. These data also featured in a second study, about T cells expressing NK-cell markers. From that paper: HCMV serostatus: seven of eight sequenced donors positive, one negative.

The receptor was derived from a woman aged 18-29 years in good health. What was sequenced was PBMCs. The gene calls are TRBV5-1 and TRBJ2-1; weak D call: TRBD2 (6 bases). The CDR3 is CASNPRDFNEQFF. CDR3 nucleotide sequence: TGCGCCAGCAACCCGCGGGACTTCAATGAGCAGTTCTTC.